This T cell receptor beta chain emerged from a study of T-cell reconstitution after alpha-beta-depleted transplantation in children. Findings and limits, study-wide: Expanded graft clones numbering several hundred reportedly gave rise to alpha-beta T cells about two months after transplant. Once a year had passed after transplant, T-cell counts and diversity came mostly from newly produced T cells. TCRbeta diversity was high at day 60 in some patients (a result of surviving recipient T cells and thymic progenitors).

The V end lost 4 bases, the J end lost 2 bases, and 21 bases lay between the germline ends. This CDR3 spans 17 amino acids. Preparing the TCRbeta library involved the use of unique molecular identifiers. TCRdb re-called the PCR reads through MiXCR, storing one row per CDR3 protein. The table lists fewer than 700,000 distinct CDR3 sequences, 10% to 15% of them singletons. As regards this clonotype: Its antigen is still unknown.

The TCR comes from a male patient aged 10 to 17 who had a stem cell transplant for acute myeloid leukemia, so the T cells may come from the graft donor. The gene calls are TRBV12-3 or TRBV12-4 and TRBJ2-7; a weak D match, TRBD2 (5 bases). Sample: PBMCs, mostly from graft donor cells, taken 360 days after TCRalphabeta/CD19-depleted stem cell transplant. CDR3 DNA: TGTGCCAGCAGTTCATCGCCTGGACTCCGTGTCCCCTACGAGCAGTACTTC. This encodes CASSSSPGLRVPYEQYF.